The 27 T cell receptor beta chains presented below share a single source sample, sequenced in a study of T cells in Graves' hyperthyroidism and ophthalmopathy. Amplified TCR beta CDR3 regions derived from RNA transcripts. Primed by the HTBI set, a first-round RT-PCR was run on the TCR CDR3. TCRdb recomputed calls from the multiplex PCR reads with MiXCR, one row per CDR3 protein. The data contain hundreds of thousands of distinct CDR3 sequences, 12% to 15% of them seen just once; the ten biggest clones take up 34%. The specimen was blood. These receptors were obtained from a woman aged 40 to 50 with Graves' ophthalmopathy.

This clonotype occurred many times. Its ends do not fully match the called genes, so a read error is possible. The rearrangement links TRBV27 to TRBJ2-1, with a possible D match to TRBD1 (5 bases). This CDR3 is 14 amino acids long. Germline CDR1 MNHEY, CDR2 SMNVEV (reference sequence). CDR3: CASSLSTEGDEQFF. CDR3 in DNA: TGTGCCAGCAGTCTATCGACCGAAGGGGATGAGCAGTTCTTC.

The table lists this clonotype with many counts. V gene TRBV27 combines with J gene TRBJ1-1; unclear D gene. Germline V gene lookup returns CDR1 MNHEY and CDR2 SMNVEV (reference sequence). V lost 3 bases and J 6 bases, leaving 14 bases between the germline ends. This CDR3 has 14 amino acids. This CDR3 is CASSFLAGNSEAFF. The CDR3 DNA reads as TGTGCCAGCAGTTTTCTGGCGGGTAATTCTGAAGCTTTCTTT.

The V gene is TRBV7-8, the J gene TRBJ2-7; unclear D gene. CDR3 length equals 16 residues. Germline assignment: CDR1 SGHVS and CDR2 FQNEAQ. The ends were cut back, 5 bases at V and 2 bases at J, with 19 bases in the middle. CDR3 sequence reads: CASSPRGVVRAYEQYF. CDR3 nucleotide sequence: TGTGCCAGCAGCCCTCGAGGTGTGGTTAGGGCCTACGAGCAGTACTTC.

Only a few counts were recorded for this clonotype. The chain combines TRBV5-1 with TRBJ1-4; D gene ambiguous. V was clipped by 4 bases and J by 4 bases, with 11 bases between them. The length of the CDR3 is 14 residues. Germline CDR1 SGHRS, CDR2 YFSETQ. Here the CDR3 DNA reads TGCGCCAGCAGCCAGGACGGCGTTAATGAAAAACTGTTTTTT. Its protein product is CASSQDGVNEKLFF.

Many counts were recorded for this clonotype. J is TRBJ2-3 and V is TRBV20-1; 7 nucleotides agree with TRBD1. The CDR3 is 13 residues long. Germline lookup yields CDR1 DFQATT and CDR2 SNEGSKA (reference sequence). The V segment lost 0 bases and the J segment 6 bases; nucleotides outside the gene matches: 3. In DNA form, the CDR3 reads TGCAGTGCTAGAGATCAGGGGGTGGATACGCAGTATTTT. Amino acids: CSARDQGVDTQYF.

This clonotype appeared many times. The chain uses TRBV6-1 and TRBJ2-1; either TRBD1 or TRBD2 may fit D (5 bases each). The germline gives CDR1 MNHNS, CDR2 SASEGT. CDR3 size: 15 residues. V lost 9 bases to trimming and J lost 0 bases, with 15 bases between them. The CDR3 DNA reads TGTGCCAGTAGTATGGGGGTCTACTCCTACAATGAGCAGTTCTTC. It encodes CASSMGVYSYNEQFF.

This clonotype was recorded many times. The V call is TRBV6-1, the J call TRBJ1-1, with D possibly TRBD1 on 5 matching bases. V was trimmed by 10 bases and J by 1 base, leaving 22 bases between them. Germline lookup yields CDR1 MNHNS and CDR2 SASEGT. This CDR3 contains 16 residues. The CDR3 bases are TGTGCCACCTTACGGGACCTGGGGTTAGGGAACACTGAAGCTTTCTTT. Translating gives CATLRDLGLGNTEAFF.

This clonotype was counted at least ten times. The chain has TRBV7-8 and TRBJ2-7; D is ambiguous. The CDR3 contains 13 residues. From germline, CDR1 is SGHVS and CDR2 FQNEAQ. Trimming left V 6 bases short and J 3 bases short, with 12 bases between. CDR3 bases: TGTGCCAGCAGTCCTGGGTTGGGCTACGAGCAGTACTTC. Translated: CASSPGLGYEQYF.

The V call is TRBV24-1, the J call TRBJ2-3; D unclear. There are 15 residues in the CDR3. Germline V gene lookup returns CDR1 KGHDR and CDR2 SFDVKD. V was pared by 4 bases and J by 4 bases, with 14 bases between. The chain's CDR3 is CATSDPGGDADTQYF. In DNA form, the CDR3 reads TGTGCCACCAGTGACCCAGGCGGAGACGCAGATACGCAGTATTTT.

As concerns this clonotype: It may be a read error: a sequence one base away is much more abundant. This sequence joins TRBV7-2 and TRBJ2-1; D ambiguous. This CDR3 has 10 amino acids. Germline-derived CDR1 and CDR2 are SGHTA and FQGNSA. The V end was cut by 8 bases, the J end by 6 bases, with 5 bases between. This chain's CDR3 is CASGFNEQFF. CDR3 sequence (DNA): TGTGCCAGCGGGTTCAATGAGCAGTTCTTC.

In this sample, this clonotype turned up a few times. The J gene is TRBJ1-1, the V gene TRBV30; D remains ambiguous. The V end lost 5 bases, the J end lost 1 base, and 11 bases lay between the germline ends. From germline, CDR1 is GTSNPN and CDR2 SVGIG (reference sequence). This CDR3 contains 13 residues. The CDR3 DNA reads TGTGCCTGGGACCATGGTGGGAACACTGAAGCTTTCTTT. Its translation: CAWDHGGNTEAFF. Looking up the rest from reference TRBV30 and TRBJ1-1 gives the full variable domain: SQTIHQWPATLVQPVGSPLSLECTVEGTSNPNLYWYRQAAGRGLQLLFYSVGIGQISSEVPQNLSASRPQDRQFILSSKKLLLSDSGFYLCAWDHGGNTEAFFGQGTRLTVV.

To note about this clonotype: This may arise from a read error, as a much more abundant clone is one base away. The genes are TRBV15 and TRBJ2-5; tentatively, D is TRBD1 or TRBD2 (5 bases each). The length of the CDR3 is 13 residues. Germline CDR1 reads LNHNV; CDR2 reads YYDKDF (reference sequence). The CDR3 coding sequence is TGTGCCACCAGCAGAGGGGACCAAGTGACCCAGTACTTC. As protein: CATSRGDQVTQYF.

V usage is TRBV3-1 and J usage is TRBJ2-1; 13 nucleotides align to TRBD2. V lost 2 bases, J lost 4 bases, and 5 bases stayed unmatched. There are 17 residues in the CDR3. Germline V gene sequence: CDR1 LGHDT, CDR2 YNNKEL (reference sequence). As DNA, the CDR3 is TGTGCCAGCAGCCAACTCGGACTAGCGGGGGCATACAATGAGCAGTTCTTC. It codes for CASSQLGLAGAYNEQFF.

This clonotype was detected many times. CDR3 coding DNA: TGCAGTGCTAGAGAACCGCGGAGGGGAAGGGAAGCTTTCTTT. It codes for CSAREPRRGREAFF. The chain recombines TRBV20-1 with TRBJ1-1; maybe TRBD1 (5 bases). This CDR3 has 14 amino acids. Germline assignment: CDR1 DFQATT and CDR2 SNEGSKA (reference sequence). The ends were cut back, 0 bases at V and 8 bases at J, with 16 bases in the middle.

This clonotype was found a few times. The gene calls are TRBV5-1 and TRBJ1-1; 7 positions agree with TRBD1. This CDR3 is built from 14 residues. Per the germline V gene, CDR1 is SGHRS and CDR2 is YFSETQ. V lost 2 bases to trimming and J lost 5 bases; unmatched junction nucleotides: 6. The CDR3 spells CASSLQGLGTEAFF. DNA of the CDR3: TGCGCCAGCAGCTTACAGGGGCTGGGAACTGAAGCTTTCTTT.

As regards this clonotype: An end of the junction differs from the germline gene, which may be a read error. The chain recombines TRBV16 with TRBJ2-1; 13 positions match TRBD2. The CDR3 length is 22 residues. The germline gives CDR1 KGHSY, CDR2 FQNENV. CDR3 nucleotides: TGTGCCAGCGGCCAATCGAAAGGGGGCCAGGGACTAGCGGGAAAAGTCTACAATGAGCAGTTCTTC. This codes for CASGQSKGGQGLAGKVYNEQFF.

The genes are TRBV7-9 and TRBJ2-1, with 9 bases identical to TRBD2. Germline V gene data show CDR1 as SEHNR and CDR2 as FQNEAQ (reference sequence). With 5 bases clipped from V and 8 bases from J, the junction kept 16 bases outside the gene matches. The CDR3 contains 17 residues. CDR3 bases: TGTGCCAGCAGCGCCTGGACAGCGGGGGGCAGGGGATATGAGCAGTTCTTC. Encoded protein: CASSAWTAGGRGYEQFF.

A note on this clonotype: This could be a read error, since a much larger clone is one nucleotide away. The chain joins TRBV10-3 to TRBJ2-3; TRBD1 agrees at 8 bases. Germline assignment: CDR1 ENHRY and CDR2 SYGVKD. CDR3 length: 17 residues. The CDR3: CAVSRRPGQESTDTQYF. The CDR3 coding sequence is TGTGCCGTCAGTAGAAGACCGGGACAGGAATCGACAGATACGCAGTATTTT.

The J gene is TRBJ2-7, the V gene TRBV3-1; the D is unclear. CDR3 length: 15 residues. Deletions cut 1 base from V and 4 bases from J, with 14 bases between. The germline V gene encodes CDR1 LGHDT and CDR2 YNNKEL (reference sequence). This chain's CDR3 is CASSQAGLRRYEQYF. The DNA of the CDR3 is TGTGCCAGCAGCCAAGCGGGTCTTCGTCGATACGAGCAGTACTTC.

The rearrangement links TRBV5-4 to TRBJ1-2; D not certain. V shed 0 bases and J shed 9 bases, with 12 bases lying between them. Germline loops: CDR1 SGHNT, CDR2 YYREEE (reference sequence). CDR3 size: 13 residues. This CDR3 is CASSLEVARSYTF. The DNA of the CDR3 is TGTGCCAGCAGCTTGGAAGTGGCTCGGAGCTACACCTTC.

The V gene is TRBV9, the J gene TRBJ2-5; D gene uncertain. The CDR3 consists of 14 residues. Germline-derived CDR1 and CDR2 are SGDLS and YYNGEE. Trimming left V 4 bases short and J 1 base short, with 11 bases between. The CDR3 reads CASSSRGRQETQYF. In DNA, the CDR3 is TGTGCCAGCAGCTCAAGAGGACGCCAAGAGACCCAGTACTTC.

This clonotype occurred many times. The rearrangement joins TRBV11-2 to TRBJ2-7, with a weak D call TRBD2 (5 bases). V dropped 0 bases and J dropped 0 bases, with 9 bases sitting between them. The CDR3 runs to 15 residues. Germline V gene lookup returns CDR1 SGHAT and CDR2 FQNNGV. CDR3 amino acids: CASSLEEGSSYEQYF. CDR3 sequence (DNA): TGTGCCAGCAGCTTAGAGGAAGGGAGCTCCTACGAGCAGTACTTC.

This clonotype was detected ten times or more. V usage is TRBV19 and J usage is TRBJ1-4; D not resolved. The germline CDR1 and CDR2 sequences are LNHDA and SQIVND (reference sequence). The CDR3 contains 15 residues. V lost 4 bases, J lost 4 bases, and 13 bases lay in between. The CDR3 bases are TGTGCCAGTAGTACCCCGAAAGGCCTTAATGAAAAACTGTTTTTT. Protein product: CASSTPKGLNEKLFF.

This clonotype was observed many times. The chain has TRBV11-2 and TRBJ2-7; a possible D gene is TRBD1 (6 bases). The germline V gene has CDR1 SGHAT and CDR2 FQNNGV. Trimming took off 2 bases at V and 0 bases at J, with 17 bases between the two ends. CDR3 length: 17 amino acids. In DNA, the CDR3 is TGTGCCAGCAGCTTACCTGTTCTACAGGGCCTCTCCTACGAGCAGTACTTC. Its translation: CASSLPVLQGLSYEQYF.

This clonotype was observed at least ten times. The chain couples TRBV19 to TRBJ2-3; a possible D gene is TRBD1 (6 bases). Deletions cut 3 bases from V and 5 bases from J, with 9 bases between. CDR1 is LNHDA and CDR2 is SQIVND in the germline V gene (reference sequence). The CDR3 totals 13 residues. The CDR3 protein is CASSIQGIDTQYF. CDR3 in DNA: TGTGCCAGTAGTATTCAGGGGATAGATACGCAGTATTTT. The whole variable domain, filled in from reference TRBV19 and TRBJ2-3, reads DGGITQSPKYLFRKEGQNVTLSCEQNLNHDAMYWYRQDPGQGLRLIYYSQIVNDFQKGDIAEGYSVSREKKESFPLTVTSAQKNPTAFYLCASSIQGIDTQYFGPGTRLTVL.

This clonotype showed up many times. This chain links TRBV27 with TRBJ1-2; 8 bases agree with TRBD1. This CDR3 is 15 amino acids long. Per the germline V gene, CDR1 is MNHEY and CDR2 is SMNVEV (reference sequence). The V and J ends lost 5 bases and 5 bases, in that order; junction bases with no gene match: 10. CDR3 sequence: CASSPADRGLYGYTF. The CDR3 nucleotides are TGTGCCAGCAGTCCGGCCGACAGGGGCTTATATGGCTACACCTTC.

This clonotype has more than one count but fewer than ten. This chain links TRBV20-1 with TRBJ2-1; perhaps TRBD2 as D (6 bases). The CDR3 extends over 15 amino acids. V gave up 3 bases and J gave up 0 bases, with 12 bases separating them. Germline CDR1 and CDR2: DFQATT and SNEGSKA (reference sequence). The CDR3 nucleotides are TGCAGTGCTAGTGGGGCCGGGAGCTCCTACAATGAGCAGTTCTTC. It encodes CSASGAGSSYNEQFF.